This T cell receptor (beta chain) appears in the sequencing data of a study of Graves' ophthalmopathy and Graves' hyperthyroidism. Investigators amplified TCR beta CDR3 regions from RNA transcripts. After a first-round RT-PCR with HTBI primers, a second-round multiplex PCR was run. TCRdb passed the multiplex PCR reads through MiXCR, listing each CDR3 protein once. The repertoire holds 900,000 to 1,200,000 distinct CDR3 sequences, with 35% to 40% as singletons. The clonotype comes from an adult man with Graves' hyperthyroidism. The sequencing sample was made of peripheral blood or thyroid tissue (not recorded which).

Here the CDR3 reads CSASGTDSNQPQHF. CDR3 DNA: TGCAGTGCTAGCGGGACAGATAGCAATCAGCCCCAGCATTTT. The rearrangement links TRBV20-1 to TRBJ1-5; 7 positions agree with TRBD1. The CDR3 totals 14 residues. Germline V gene lookup returns CDR1 DFQATT and CDR2 SNEGSKA (reference sequence). The J segment lost 0 bases and the V segment lost 3 bases, leaving 2 bases of the junction unmatched.